The clone carrying this T cell receptor beta chain has just one count. These data originate in a study of control samples from healthy donors and cancer patients. This table comes from immunoSEQ multiplex PCR, and its TCRdb copy is limited to in-frame clones, with some not included. The sample has 150,000 to 200,000 clones; 94% are singletons. The CDR3 runs 12 residues. Looked up from germline, CDR1 is LGHDT and CDR2 is YNNKEL (reference sequence). V gave up 1 base and J gave up 10 bases, with 8 bases separating them. The TCR originated in a woman aged 18-29 years in good health. V is TRBV3-1 (or the pseudogene TRBV3-2) and J is TRBJ2-1; D is uncertain. The sequencing input was blood. CDR3 sequence reads: CASSQVWREQFF. The CDR3 DNA sequence: TGTGCCAGCAGCCAAGTCTGGCGGGAGCAGTTCTTC.